This entry lists 25 T cell receptor beta chains sequenced from one sample in a study of human T cells and chemical hapten exposure. TCRdb itself ran the RACE reads through MiXCR, one entry per CDR3 protein. The sample has roughly 150,000 distinct CDR3 sequences, about 10% seen once. Time point described: patch test 2, 6 weeks after DPC sensitization. Specified treatment: therapeutic diphenylcyclopropenone sensitization with weekly scalp DPC. Source: whole blood, taken in connection with sensitization to the hapten diphenylcyclopropenone (DPC). All receptors derive from a woman in her forties or fifties with alopecia areata. Some clones in this sample may be carry-over from other donors' samples.

CDR3 sequence: CASSPQANTGELFF. CDR3 coding DNA: TGTGCCAGCTCACCTCAAGCGAACACCGGGGAGCTGTTTTTT. The chain links TRBV18 to TRBJ2-2; no reliable D call. The length of the CDR3 is 14 residues. V gave up 3 bases and J gave up 0 bases, with 5 bases separating them. Germline V gene lookup returns CDR1 KGHSH and CDR2 LQKENI.

This clonotype was recorded at least ten times. The V call is TRBV6-1, the J call TRBJ2-3; 8 bases map to TRBD1. CDR1 and CDR2 from the germline V gene are MNHNS and SASEGT. The CDR3 runs 14 residues. With 2 bases clipped from V and 5 bases from J, the junction kept 3 bases outside the gene matches. The CDR3 spells CASSERQGIDTQYF. Written as DNA, the CDR3 is TGTGCCAGCAGTGAACGACAGGGGATAGATACGCAGTATTTT.

This clonotype was seen at least ten times. The genes are TRBV19 and TRBJ1-5; TRBD1 is a possible D gene (6 bases). Trimming pared 6 bases from V and 3 bases from J, leaving 12 bases between. Germline V gene data show CDR1 as LNHDA and CDR2 as SQIVND (reference sequence). The CDR3 consists of 14 residues. CDR3 protein: CASRVSGANQPQHF. CDR3 in DNA: TGTGCCAGTAGGGTTTCAGGGGCCAATCAGCCCCAGCATTTT.

This clonotype came up many times. The V gene is TRBV4-2, the J gene TRBJ2-7; maybe TRBD2 (6 bases). There are 16 residues in the CDR3. Germline V gives CDR1 LGHNA, CDR2 YNFKEQ. The germline V and J ends were trimmed by 0 bases and 1 base, with 13 bases remaining between them. CDR3 DNA sequence: TGTGCCAGCAGCCAAGAAGGCTGGGGGAGGTCCTACGAGCAGTACTTC. Residues: CASSQEGWGRSYEQYF.

This chain links TRBV24-1 with TRBJ2-1, with 7 bases that match TRBD2. This CDR3 has 19 amino acids. The V and J ends lost 2 bases and 2 bases, in that order; junction bases with no gene match: 14. Germline V gene data show CDR1 as KGHDR and CDR2 as SFDVKD. The CDR3 DNA reads TGTGCCACCAGTGATTCTTGGGGACCTAGCGGTTGGGCCTACAATGAGCAGTTCTTC. Its protein is CATSDSWGPSGWAYNEQFF.

The chain couples TRBV14 to TRBJ2-2; 9 nucleotides line up with TRBD1. Germline assignment: CDR1 SGHDN and CDR2 FVKESK. The CDR3 has 16 amino acids. V lost 1 base and J lost 7; bases outside the gene matches: 7. CDR3: CASSQAYRGPGGELFF. For the CDR3, the DNA is TGTGCCAGCAGCCAAGCATACAGGGGGCCGGGCGGGGAGCTGTTTTTT. The full variable domain, with the rest looked up from reference TRBV14 and TRBJ2-2, is EAGVTQFPSHSVIEKGQTVTLRCDPISGHDNLYWYRRVMGKEIKFLLHFVKESKQDESGMPNNRFLAERTGGTYSTLKVQPAELEDSGVYFCASSQAYRGPGGELFFGEGSRLTVL.

This clonotype appeared a few times. V and J are TRBV6-2 or TRBV6-3 and TRBJ1-1, with D possibly matching TRBD1 (6 bases). Deletions cut 6 bases from V and 5 bases from J, with 16 bases between. Germline V gene data show CDR1 as MNHEY and CDR2 as SVGEGT. The CDR3 is made up of 14 amino acids. CDR3 sequence (DNA): TGTGCCAGCAGCCACGGGGGGGCTATGACTGAAGCTTTCTTT. It specifies CASSHGGAMTEAFF.

This clonotype has just a few counts. The genes are TRBV29-1 and TRBJ2-5; 8 bases are shared with TRBD1. This CDR3 is 12 amino acids long. Germline V gene lookup returns CDR1 SQVTM and CDR2 ANQGSEA. Trimming at V came to 7 bases and at J to 2 bases, leaving 3 bases not matched to a gene. CDR3: CSGGDRQETQYF. CDR3 bases: TGCAGCGGCGGGGACAGGCAAGAGACCCAGTACTTC.

This clonotype has at least ten counts. V usage is TRBV5-1 and J usage is TRBJ2-5; 10 bases match TRBD2. J gave up 1 base and V 0 bases, and 6 bases lay outside the gene matches. Germline V lookup: CDR1 SGHRS, CDR2 YFSETQ. The CDR3 sequence is 17 residues long. CDR3 in amino acids: CASSLGSAGGGQETQYF. The CDR3 DNA reads TGCGCCAGCAGCTTGGGCTCAGCGGGAGGGGGCCAAGAGACCCAGTACTTC.

This clonotype was observed a handful of times. The rearrangement joins TRBV28 to TRBJ1-6; 8 bases are shared with TRBD1. Germline CDR1 MDHEN, CDR2 SYDVKM. The length of the CDR3 is 15 residues. The ends lost 6 bases at V and 5 bases at J; junction bases unmatched: 6. The chain's CDR3 is CASSPRQGHNSPLHF. CDR3 bases: TGTGCCAGCAGCCCGAGACAGGGGCATAATTCACCCCTCCACTTT.

This clonotype was detected only a few times. The gene calls are TRBV5-4 and TRBJ2-1; maybe TRBD2 (7 bases). The CDR3 covers 15 residues. With 2 bases removed from V and 5 bases from J, the gap between germline ends came to 14 bases. Germline V lookup: CDR1 SGHNT, CDR2 YYREEE (reference sequence). CDR3 residues: CASSLARRGHNEQFF. The CDR3 DNA reads as TGTGCCAGCAGCTTAGCTAGGCGGGGGCACAATGAGCAGTTCTTC. Variable domain in full (rest from reference TRBV5-4 and TRBJ2-1): ETGVTQSPTHLIKTRGQQVTLRCSSQSGHNTVSWYQQALGQGPQFIFQYYREEENGRGNFPPRFSGLQFPNYSSELNVNALELDDSALYLCASSLARRGHNEQFFGPGTRLTVL.

The chain couples TRBV28 to TRBJ1-2; no clear D gene. Germline CDR1 is MDHEN and CDR2 is SYDVKM. The CDR3 extends over 13 amino acids. V was shortened by 4 bases and J by 4 bases, with 10 bases between the two germline ends. The CDR3 is CASSSGGVYGYTF. DNA for the CDR3: TGTGCCAGCAGTTCGGGCGGAGTCTATGGCTACACCTTC.

The chain has TRBV21-1 and TRBJ2-7; the D call in the table, TRBD2, was not verified against the DNA. TRBV21-1 is a pseudogene locus. There are 15 residues in the CDR3. CDR3 sequence reads: CASSQTSGISYEQYF. The CDR3 nucleotides read TGTGCCAGCAGCCAGACTAGCGGGATTTCCTACGAGCAGTACTTC.

This clonotype was seen more than once but under ten times. This chain links TRBV10-3 with TRBJ2-7, with 7 nucleotides matching TRBD1. This CDR3 comprises 11 residues. Germline V gives CDR1 ENHRY, CDR2 SYGVKD. The V gene end was trimmed by 8 bases and the J gene end by 2 bases; junction bases not matched to a gene: 0. The CDR3 nucleotides read TGTGCCATCGGGACAGCCTACGAGCAGTACTTC. Translated, it gives CAIGTAYEQYF.

The chain combines TRBV7-9 with TRBJ2-7; the D gene is possibly TRBD2 (6 bases). V dropped 1 base and J dropped 3 bases, with 10 bases sitting between them. Germline CDR1 reads SEHNR; CDR2 reads FQNEAQ (reference sequence). The CDR3 sequence is 14 residues long. In DNA form, the CDR3 reads TGTGCCAGCAGCTTAGTGGGGGACTTCTACGAGCAGTACTTC. It codes for CASSLVGDFYEQYF.

The chain joins TRBV12-3 or TRBV12-4 to TRBJ2-2; perhaps TRBD2 as D (6 bases). This CDR3 is 14 amino acids long. The V end lost 6 bases, the J end lost 8 bases, and 16 bases lay between the germline ends. DNA for the CDR3: TGTGCCAGCAGGGGGGGACTTCCAGGAGGGGAGCTGTTTTTT. It translates to CASRGGLPGGELFF.

The chain links TRBV15 to TRBJ2-7; no clear D gene. Germline lookup yields CDR1 LNHNV and CDR2 YYDKDF (reference sequence). Trimming cost V 1 base and J 1 base, with 14 bases left between them. The CDR3 length is 16 residues. In DNA, the CDR3 is TGTGCCACCAGCAGAGGGTCTAACCTCTTATCCTACGAGCAGTACTTC. This translates into CATSRGSNLLSYEQYF.

This clonotype came up many times. The J gene is TRBJ1-2, the V gene TRBV12-3 or TRBV12-4; D ambiguous. Trimming stripped 5 bases from V and 4 bases from J, with 11 bases between. The CDR3 consists of 13 residues. The CDR3 DNA reads TGTGCCAGCAGTCTACCAGGAGGCTATGGCTACACCTTC. It specifies CASSLPGGYGYTF.

V and J are TRBV18 and TRBJ1-1; 12 bases align to TRBD1. The length of the CDR3 is 15 residues. V was pared by 4 bases and J by 1 base, with 1 base of the junction left unmatched. Germline CDR1 KGHSH, CDR2 LQKENI. CDR3 sequence reads: CASSQGQGANTEAFF. As DNA, the CDR3 is TGTGCCAGCTCACAGGGACAGGGGGCGAACACTGAAGCTTTCTTT.

This clonotype has just a few counts. CDR3 in amino acids: CASSPSRAYNSPLHF. CDR3 DNA: TGTGCCAGCAGCCCCTCGCGGGCTTATAATTCACCCCTCCACTTT. J is TRBJ1-6 and V is TRBV7-6; D unresolved. CDR1 and CDR2 (germline): SGHVS, FNYEAQ. The CDR3 contains 15 residues. Trimming took 5 bases from V and 4 from J, leaving 12 bases between them.

This clonotype was observed a handful of times. This chain connects TRBV6-2 or TRBV6-3 to TRBJ2-1; D possibly corresponds to TRBD2 (6 bases). Germline loops: CDR1 MNHEY, CDR2 SVGEGT. Between the trimmed V and J ends, which lost 0 bases and 0 bases, there was a span of 15 bases. This CDR3 has 18 residues. CDR3 loop: CASSYSMEGLFSYNEQFF. The CDR3 DNA reads TGTGCCAGCAGTTACTCGATGGAGGGGCTCTTCTCCTACAATGAGCAGTTCTTC.

The chain has TRBV5-1 and TRBJ2-1, with D perhaps matching TRBD2 (5 bases). V lost 6 bases and J 10 bases, leaving 11 bases between the germline ends. Germline V gives CDR1 SGHRS, CDR2 YFSETQ. CDR3 length: 11 residues. The CDR3 coding sequence is TGCGCCAGCATTCGCGGAGGCGAGCAGTTCTTC. It is translated as CASIRGGEQFF.

The genes are TRBV20-1 and TRBJ1-2; no clear D. Germline values: CDR1 DFQATT, CDR2 SNEGSKA (reference sequence). There are 13 residues in the CDR3. V lost 3 bases and J lost 1, with 9 bases in between. The chain's CDR3 is CSASKTVNYGYTF. The CDR3 region has the DNA TGCAGTGCTAGTAAAACGGTTAACTATGGCTACACCTTC.

This clonotype has just a few counts. The V gene is TRBV5-1, the J gene TRBJ1-1, with a tentative D call TRBD1 (6 bases). The germline CDR1 and CDR2 sequences are SGHRS and YFSETQ. V was shortened by 4 bases and J by 2 bases, with 18 bases between the two germline ends. The CDR3 has 16 amino acids. CDR3 bases: TGCGCCAGCAGCGACGGGACACAACTTAGAAACACTGAAGCTTTCTTT. Translation gives CASSDGTQLRNTEAFF.

This rearrangement joins TRBV20-1 to TRBJ1-5; D is ambiguous. V was cut by 1 base and J by 1 base, with 8 bases left in between. Germline lookup yields CDR1 DFQATT and CDR2 SNEGSKA (reference sequence). CDR3 length equals 14 residues. In DNA, the CDR3 is TGCAGTGCTAGAGGACGAGGGAGCAATCAGCCCCAGCATTTT. The encoded protein is CSARGRGSNQPQHF.